This entry concerns a single TCR beta chain. Its antigen is unknown. The data were taken from a study of CXCR3-negative and CXCR3-positive naive CD8 T cells. CDR3 length equals 14 residues. CDR1 is WNHNN and CDR2 is SYGVQD in the germline V gene (reference sequence). Findings and caveats of the study: Greater hydrophobicity was found in TRB CDR3s of CXCR3-positive naive cells than of CXCR3-negative naive cells.

Through 5' RACE with UMI labels, the TRB cDNA libraries were prepared. TCRdb derives one entry per CDR3 protein from the 5' RACE reads, leaving out DNA. The sample table sets out over 95,000 distinct CDR3 sequences. The sequenced sample consisted of naive CXCR3+ CD8+ T cells from blood. Subset of the sample: CD45RO-CCR7+CD27+CD95- naive CD8+ T cells expressing CXCR3 (TNR3+). The clonotype originates from a human donor in good health. Some clones in this sample may be carry-over from other donors' samples. The chain recombines TRBV10-1 with TRBJ2-3; TCRdb gives TRBD1 as the D gene, but with no DNA this cannot be confirmed. CDR3 in amino acids: CASSESGDTDTQYF.